This TCR beta chain was observed in a study of blood T cells in healthy people across ages. Study-level points and caveats: Per million T cells, TCR beta diversity dropped roughly linearly as age increased. Any changes in expanded clonotypes were possibly confounded, as donor CMV status remained unknown.

The length of the CDR3 is 14 residues. Germline CDR1 is GTSNPN and CDR2 is SVGIG (reference sequence). V was clipped by 5 bases and J by 7 bases; unmatched bases: 13. Then a second PCR, running about 6 to 11 cycles, was carried out with a sample-barcoded 5' primer and a J-beta primer mix. Tags on each cDNA molecule came from a template-switch adaptor with 12 random nucleotides. Each CDR3 protein gets one entry after TCRdb re-called the 5' RACE reads with MiXCR. In the table there are about 1,400,000 distinct CDR3 sequences, 42% of which are singletons. In the case of this clonotype: Its antigen is not known.

The material sequenced was blood. The clonotype was recovered from a woman younger than 35 in good health. The gene calls are TRBV30 and TRBJ1-2; 7 bases line up with TRBD1. The CDR3 is CAWGRQGSSGGYTF. DNA for the CDR3: TGTGCCTGGGGGAGACAGGGAAGTTCAGGTGGCTACACCTTC.